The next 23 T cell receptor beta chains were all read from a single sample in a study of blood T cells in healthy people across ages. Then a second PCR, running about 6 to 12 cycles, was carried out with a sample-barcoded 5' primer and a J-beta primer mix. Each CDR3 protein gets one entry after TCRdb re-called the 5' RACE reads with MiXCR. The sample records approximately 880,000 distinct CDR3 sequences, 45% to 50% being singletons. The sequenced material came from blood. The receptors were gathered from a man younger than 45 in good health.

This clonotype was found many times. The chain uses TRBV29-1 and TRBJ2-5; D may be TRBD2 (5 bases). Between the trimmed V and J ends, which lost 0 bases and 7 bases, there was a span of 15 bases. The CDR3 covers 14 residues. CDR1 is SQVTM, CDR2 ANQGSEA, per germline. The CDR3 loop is CSVEDQRATSTQYF. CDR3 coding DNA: TGCAGCGTTGAAGATCAGAGGGCGACATCGACCCAGTACTTC.

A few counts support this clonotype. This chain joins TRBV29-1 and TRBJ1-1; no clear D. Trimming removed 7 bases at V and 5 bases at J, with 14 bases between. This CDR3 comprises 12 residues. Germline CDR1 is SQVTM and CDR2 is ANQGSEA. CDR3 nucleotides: TGCAGCGCCCAGACGGGCGGGACTGAAGCTTTCTTT. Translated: CSAQTGGTEAFF.

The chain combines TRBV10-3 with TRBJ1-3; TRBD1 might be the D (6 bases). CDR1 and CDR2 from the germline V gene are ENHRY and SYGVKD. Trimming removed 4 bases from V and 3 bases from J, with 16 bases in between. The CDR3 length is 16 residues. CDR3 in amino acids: CAISGPSGTRGNTIYF. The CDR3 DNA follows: TGTGCCATCAGTGGGCCTTCAGGGACACGTGGAAACACCATATATTTT.

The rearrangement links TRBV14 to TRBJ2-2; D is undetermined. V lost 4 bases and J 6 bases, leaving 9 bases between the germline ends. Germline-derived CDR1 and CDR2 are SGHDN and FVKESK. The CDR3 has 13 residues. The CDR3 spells CASSPTDSGELFF. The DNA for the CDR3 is TGTGCCAGCAGCCCTACCGACTCCGGGGAGCTGTTTTTT.

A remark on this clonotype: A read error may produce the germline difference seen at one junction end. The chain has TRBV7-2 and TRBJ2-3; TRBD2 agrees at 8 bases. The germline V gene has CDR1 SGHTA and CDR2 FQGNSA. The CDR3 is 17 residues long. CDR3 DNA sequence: TGTGCCAGCAGCTTAGTAGGTGTAGCGGGGAGCACAGATGCGCAGTATTTT. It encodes CASSLVGVAGSTDAQYF.

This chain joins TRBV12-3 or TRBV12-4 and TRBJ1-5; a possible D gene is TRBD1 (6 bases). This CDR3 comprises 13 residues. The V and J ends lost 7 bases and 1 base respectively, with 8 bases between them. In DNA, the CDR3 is TGTGCCAGCAACAGGGAAAGCAATCAGCCCCAGCATTTT. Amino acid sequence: CASNRESNQPQHF.

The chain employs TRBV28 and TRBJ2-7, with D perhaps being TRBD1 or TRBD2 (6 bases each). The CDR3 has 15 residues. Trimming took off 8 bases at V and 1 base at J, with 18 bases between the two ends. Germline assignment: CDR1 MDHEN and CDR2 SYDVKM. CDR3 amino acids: CASATGASLSYEQYF. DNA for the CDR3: TGTGCCAGCGCTACGGGGGCTTCGCTTTCCTACGAGCAGTACTTC. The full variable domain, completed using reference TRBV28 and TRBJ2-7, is DVKVTQSSRYLVKRTGEKVFLECVQDMDHENMFWYRQDPGLGLRLIYFSYDVKMKEKGDIPEGYSVSREKKERFSLILESASTNQTSMYLCASATGASLSYEQYFGPGTRLTVT.

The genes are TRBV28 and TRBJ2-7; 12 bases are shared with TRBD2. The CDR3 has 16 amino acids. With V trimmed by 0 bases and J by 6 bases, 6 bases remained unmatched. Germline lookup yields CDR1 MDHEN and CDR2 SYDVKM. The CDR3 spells CASSLWGLAGSAEQYF. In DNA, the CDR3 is TGTGCCAGCAGTTTATGGGGACTAGCGGGCTCCGCCGAGCAGTACTTC.

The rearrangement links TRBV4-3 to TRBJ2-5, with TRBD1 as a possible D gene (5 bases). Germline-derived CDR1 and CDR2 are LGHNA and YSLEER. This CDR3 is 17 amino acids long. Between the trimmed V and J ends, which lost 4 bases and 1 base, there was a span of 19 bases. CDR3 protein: CASSRSDLQGTQETQYF. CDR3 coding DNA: TGCGCCAGCAGCCGAAGCGACCTTCAGGGAACCCAAGAGACCCAGTACTTC.

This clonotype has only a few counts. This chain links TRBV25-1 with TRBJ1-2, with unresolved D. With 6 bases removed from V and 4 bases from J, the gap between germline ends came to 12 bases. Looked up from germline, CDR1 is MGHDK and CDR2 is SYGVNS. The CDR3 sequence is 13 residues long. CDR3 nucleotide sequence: TGTGCCAGCAGCCAGGACGCCTTCTATGGCTACACCTTC. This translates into CASSQDAFYGYTF.

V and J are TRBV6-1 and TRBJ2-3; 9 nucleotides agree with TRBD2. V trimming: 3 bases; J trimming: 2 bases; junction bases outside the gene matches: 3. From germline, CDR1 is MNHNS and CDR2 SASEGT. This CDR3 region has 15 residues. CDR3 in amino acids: CASSDAGGPTDTQYF. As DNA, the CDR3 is TGTGCCAGCAGTGATGCGGGGGGGCCCACAGATACGCAGTATTTT.

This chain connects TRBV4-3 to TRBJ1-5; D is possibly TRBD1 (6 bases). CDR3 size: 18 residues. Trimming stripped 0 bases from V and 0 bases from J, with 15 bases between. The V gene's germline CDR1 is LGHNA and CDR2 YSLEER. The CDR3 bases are TGCGCCAGCAGCCAAGACTGGACAGAGACTTATAGCAATCAGCCCCAGCATTTT. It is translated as CASSQDWTETYSNQPQHF.

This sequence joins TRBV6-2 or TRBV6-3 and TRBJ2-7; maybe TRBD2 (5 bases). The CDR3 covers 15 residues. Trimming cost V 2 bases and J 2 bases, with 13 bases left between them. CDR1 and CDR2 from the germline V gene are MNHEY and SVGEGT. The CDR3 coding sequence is TGTGCCAGCAGTTACGGCCTTCAGAGGGCCTACGAGCAGTACTTC. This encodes CASSYGLQRAYEQYF.

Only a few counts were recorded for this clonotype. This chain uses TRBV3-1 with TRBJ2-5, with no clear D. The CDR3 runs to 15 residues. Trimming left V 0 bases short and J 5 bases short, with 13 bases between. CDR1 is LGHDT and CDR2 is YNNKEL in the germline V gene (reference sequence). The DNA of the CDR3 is TGTGCCAGCAGCCAAGAAGGGCACCCCCAGGAGACCCAGTACTTC. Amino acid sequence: CASSQEGHPQETQYF.

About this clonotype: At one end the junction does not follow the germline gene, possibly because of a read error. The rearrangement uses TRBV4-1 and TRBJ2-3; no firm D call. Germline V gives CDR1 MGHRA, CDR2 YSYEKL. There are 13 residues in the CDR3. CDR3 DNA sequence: TGCGCCAGCAACCAAGGCCGTCTAGATACGCAGTATTTT. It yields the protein CASNQGRLDTQYF.

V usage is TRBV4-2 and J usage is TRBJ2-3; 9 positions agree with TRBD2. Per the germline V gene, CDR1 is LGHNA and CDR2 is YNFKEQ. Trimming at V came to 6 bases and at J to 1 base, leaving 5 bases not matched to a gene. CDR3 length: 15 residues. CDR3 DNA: TGTGCCAGCAGTGTACGCGGGGGGGGCACAGATACGCAGTATTTT. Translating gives CASSVRGGGTDTQYF.

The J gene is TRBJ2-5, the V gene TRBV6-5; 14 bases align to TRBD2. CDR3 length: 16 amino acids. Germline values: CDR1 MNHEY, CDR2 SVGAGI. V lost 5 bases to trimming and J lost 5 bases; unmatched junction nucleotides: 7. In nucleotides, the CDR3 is TGTGCCAGCAGTAGGACTAGCGGGGGGCTGTGGGAGACCCAGTACTTC. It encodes CASSRTSGGLWETQYF.

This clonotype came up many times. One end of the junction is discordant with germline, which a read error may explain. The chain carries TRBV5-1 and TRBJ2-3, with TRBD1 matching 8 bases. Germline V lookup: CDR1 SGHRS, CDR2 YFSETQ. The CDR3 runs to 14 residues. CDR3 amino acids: CASRTGPSTDTQYF. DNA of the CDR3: TGTGCCAGCAGGACAGGGCCTAGCACAGATACGCAGTATTTT.

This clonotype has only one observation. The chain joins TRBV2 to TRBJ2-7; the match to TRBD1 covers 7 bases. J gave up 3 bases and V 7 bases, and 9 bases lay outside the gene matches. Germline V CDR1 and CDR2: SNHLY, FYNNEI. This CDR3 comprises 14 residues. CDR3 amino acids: CASNRPGQLYEQYF. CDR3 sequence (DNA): TGTGCCAGCAACCGACCGGGACAGCTCTACGAGCAGTACTTC.

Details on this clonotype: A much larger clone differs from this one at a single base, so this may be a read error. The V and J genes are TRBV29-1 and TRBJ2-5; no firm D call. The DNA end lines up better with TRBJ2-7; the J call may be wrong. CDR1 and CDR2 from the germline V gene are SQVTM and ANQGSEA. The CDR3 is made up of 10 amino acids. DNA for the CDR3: TGCAGCGTTCTGGGTGGCGAGCAGTACTTC. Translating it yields CSVLGGEQYF.

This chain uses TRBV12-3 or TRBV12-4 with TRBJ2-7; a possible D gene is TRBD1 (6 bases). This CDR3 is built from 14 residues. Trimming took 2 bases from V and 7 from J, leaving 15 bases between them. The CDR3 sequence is CASSLPQGYNEQYF. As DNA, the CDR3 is TGTGCCAGCAGTTTACCACAGGGATACAATGAGCAGTACTTC.

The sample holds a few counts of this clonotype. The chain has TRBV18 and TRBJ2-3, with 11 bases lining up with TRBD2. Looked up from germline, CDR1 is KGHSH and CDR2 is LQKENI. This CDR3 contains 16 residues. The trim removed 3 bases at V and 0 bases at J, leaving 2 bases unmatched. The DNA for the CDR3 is TGTGCCAGCTCACCCGTAGCGGGGGGGAGCACAGATACGCAGTATTTT. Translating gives CASSPVAGGSTDTQYF. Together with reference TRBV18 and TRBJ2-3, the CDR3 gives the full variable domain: NAGVMQNPRHLVRRRGQEARLRCSPMKGHSHVYWYRQLPEEGLKFMVYLQKENIIDESGMPKERFSAEFPKEGPSILRIQQVVRGDSAAYFCASSPVAGGSTDTQYFGPGTRLTVL.

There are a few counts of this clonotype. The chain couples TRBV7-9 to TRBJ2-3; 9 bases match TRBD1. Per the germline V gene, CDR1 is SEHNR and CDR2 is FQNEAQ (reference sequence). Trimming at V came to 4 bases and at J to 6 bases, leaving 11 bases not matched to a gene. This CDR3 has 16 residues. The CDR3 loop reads CASSSQGALMADTQYF. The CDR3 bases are TGTGCCAGCAGCTCACAGGGGGCTCTAATGGCCGATACGCAGTATTTT.